Here is one T cell receptor beta chain with its context. Germline V gene data show CDR1 as LNHDA and CDR2 as SQIVND (reference sequence). The CDR3 runs 14 residues. Trimming took 9 bases from V and 4 from J, leaving 18 bases between them. This entry comes from a study of blood T cell repertoires in COVID-19. Study-level information: COVID-19 samples from acute and convalescent phases originated in the United States, Italy and Spain. The cDNA or gDNA used as material had been derived from T cells, B-cell-depleted T cells, or PBMCs.

Under the authors' procedure: How many nucleated cells were present was estimated from reference gene primer amplification. Sequencing was performed with immunoSEQ multiplex PCR; in TCRdb, only in-frame clones are kept and a portion is missing. V and J calls and clone size are copied from that table; D and trimming were computed from the DNA. This table has 250,000 to 350,000 clones, about 89% appearing once. The clonotype originates from a man in his thirties or forties with acute or convalescent COVID-19. The rearrangement joins TRBV19 to TRBJ1-1; D possibly corresponds to TRBD1 (6 bases). Sequencing was performed on peripheral blood. The CDR3 protein is CASPPAGVGTEAFF. The CDR3 bases are TGTGCCAGCCCCCCGGCAGGGGTGGGCACTGAAGCTTTCTTT.